The table lists the clone carrying this TCR beta chain with a few counts. What it recognizes is unknown. The use of a sample-barcoded 5' primer and a J-beta primer mix characterized a second PCR of about 7 to 12 cycles. TCRdb analysed the 5' RACE reads with MiXCR anew, one entry per CDR3 protein. Of almost 1 million distinct CDR3 sequences in the sample, 51% were seen once. The germline V gene encodes CDR1 DFQATT and CDR2 SNEGSKA (reference sequence). Between the trimmed V and J ends, which lost 6 bases and 5 bases, there was a span of 20 bases. The length of the CDR3 is 15 residues. These data belong to a study of blood T cells in healthy people across ages. Study conclusions and caveats: TCR beta diversity correlated strongly with naive T cell percentage.

This chain uses TRBV20-1 with TRBJ2-1; possibly TRBD2 for D (5 bases). The source material was blood. The TCR sequence derives from an older woman in good health. The DNA of the CDR3 is TGCAGTGCCGATGGGCGGCGGACTCTTAACAATGAGCAGTTCTTC. Its protein is CSADGRRTLNNEQFF.